This record covers a single T cell receptor beta chain. This sample was included in a study of blood T cell repertoires in COVID-19. Study overall: Donors in the United States, Italy and Spain gave samples during acute or convalescent COVID-19. T cells, B-cell-depleted T cells, or PBMCs provided the cDNA or gDNA that served as material.

Clones were sequenced by immunoSEQ multiplex PCR, and TCRdb holds only the in-frame ones, with some missing. The table lists tens of thousands of clones, around four fifths of them singletons, with around 21% in the top ten. The V and J ends lost 6 bases and 8 bases respectively, with 23 bases between them. Germline V gene lookup returns CDR1 SNHLY and CDR2 FYNNEI. The CDR3 has 15 residues. This clonotype was sampled from a man aged 30 to 45 with COVID-19, enrolled during active disease. Material for sequencing was peripheral blood. This chain joins TRBV2 and TRBJ2-7; D might be TRBD2 (6 bases). The CDR3 spells CASSNWGRSLRKQYF. The CDR3 DNA reads TGTGCCAGCAGCAATTGGGGGAGGAGCCTACGAAAGCAGTACTTC. The full variable domain, its missing parts supplied by reference TRBV2 and TRBJ2-7, is EPEVTQTPSHQVTQMGQEVILRCVPISNHLYFYWYRQILGQKVEFLVSFYNNEISEKSEIFDDQFSVERPDGSNFTLKIRSTKLEDSAMYFCASSNWGRSLRKQYFGPGTRLTVT.